This is a list of T cell receptor beta chains from one sample in a study of CD8 T cells in Susac syndrome. TCRdb re-derived calls from the immunoSEQ multiplex PCR reads in MiXCR, one entry per CDR3 protein. The sample holds about 200,000 distinct CDR3 sequences, roughly 92% seen once. Sequences were obtained from CD4+ T cells from PBMCs. These receptors were obtained from a human donor in good health. Both conserved end residues are part of each CDR3. The D gene is left open where the match is weak. The size of a clone is reported for some rows only, either as once, few or many, or as a class for expanded clones.

j_call: TRBJ2-5
d_call: TRBD1
clone_size: -
v_call: TRBV7-2
cdr3_nt: TGTGCCAGCAGCTTTGGACAGGGCAGTGGGACCCAGTACTTC
cdr3_aa: CASSFGQGSGTQYF

j_call: TRBJ2-1
d_call: TRBD2
clone_size: -
v_call: TRBV29-1
cdr3_nt: TGCAGCGTGGACGGGACTAGGGATTACAATGAGCAGTTCTTC
cdr3_aa: CSVDGTRDYNEQFF

j_call: TRBJ1-4
d_call: -
clone_size: -
v_call: TRBV6-6
cdr3_nt: TGTGCCAGCAGGCTAGAAAAACTGTTTTTT
cdr3_aa: CASRLEKLFF

j_call: TRBJ2-3
d_call: TRBD2
clone_size: -
v_call: TRBV29-1
cdr3_nt: TGCAGCGTTGGAGCCCAGGGCCTAGCGGGGGCCCAACGGCATACGCAGTATTTT
cdr3_aa: CSVGAQGLAGAQRHTQYF

j_call: TRBJ1-5
d_call: -
clone_size: -
v_call: TRBV12-3/TRBV12-4
cdr3_nt: TGTGCCAGCAGTTTGCAGGGCCGCTGGGCCCAGCATTTT
cdr3_aa: CASSLQGRWAQHF

j_call: TRBJ2-5
d_call: -
clone_size: -
v_call: TRBV7-2
cdr3_nt: TGTGCCAGCAGCCCCCGAAAGGGGGTGTTGCAAGAGACCCAGTACTTC
cdr3_aa: CASSPRKGVLQETQYF

j_call: TRBJ1-2
d_call: -
clone_size: once
v_call: TRBV29-1
cdr3_nt: TGCAGCGTTGAACGAAGTGGGGGCAGCGACTATGGCTACACCTTC
cdr3_aa: CSVERSGGSDYGYTF

j_call: TRBJ1-1
d_call: -
clone_size: -
v_call: TRBV29-1
cdr3_nt: TGCAGCGTTGGGGGGGATTGGAACACTGAAGCTTTCTTT
cdr3_aa: CSVGGDWNTEAFF

j_call: TRBJ2-6
d_call: TRBD1
clone_size: -
v_call: TRBV28
cdr3_nt: TGTGCCAGCGGACAGGACAGGTCTGGGGCCAACGTCCTGACTTTC
cdr3_aa: CASGQDRSGANVLTF

j_call: TRBJ1-2
d_call: TRBD1
clone_size: once
v_call: TRBV18
cdr3_nt: TGTGCCAGCTCACCCCTGGACAGGGGCTATGGCTACACCTTC
cdr3_aa: CASSPLDRGYGYTF

j_call: TRBJ2-2
d_call: TRBD2
clone_size: -
v_call: TRBV5-1
cdr3_nt: TGCGCCAGCAGCCGGGGACTAGACAGCACCGGGGAGCTGTTTTTT
cdr3_aa: CASSRGLDSTGELFF

j_call: TRBJ1-6
d_call: -
clone_size: -
v_call: TRBV5-1
cdr3_nt: TGCGCCAGCAGGTTCCAGGGCAGCCGAGATTCACCCCTCCACTTT
cdr3_aa: CASRFQGSRDSPLHF

j_call: TRBJ2-7
d_call: -
clone_size: -
v_call: TRBV2
cdr3_nt: TGTGCCAGCAGGTGGGGGTACGAGCAGTACTTC
cdr3_aa: CASRWGYEQYF

j_call: TRBJ2-1
d_call: TRBD2
clone_size: -
v_call: TRBV9
cdr3_nt: TGTGCCAGCAGCCCCCGACTAGCCGGCTCCTACAATGAGCAGTTCTTC
cdr3_aa: CASSPRLAGSYNEQFF

j_call: TRBJ2-7
d_call: -
clone_size: -
v_call: TRBV6-6
cdr3_nt: TGTGCCAGTCAATCACCGGGACTCACCTCCTACGAGCAGTACTTC
cdr3_aa: CASQSPGLTSYEQYF

j_call: TRBJ2-3
d_call: TRBD1
clone_size: -
v_call: TRBV11-2
cdr3_nt: TGTGCCAGCAGCGGGACAGGGGGGAACTTGGCGCAGTATTTT
cdr3_aa: CASSGTGGNLAQYF

j_call: TRBJ2-3
d_call: -
clone_size: once
v_call: TRBV7-2
cdr3_nt: TGTGCCAGCAGCTCGGGTCGAGGTTCAGATACGCAGTATTTT
cdr3_aa: CASSSGRGSDTQYF

j_call: TRBJ2-1
d_call: -
clone_size: -
v_call: TRBV29-1
cdr3_nt: TGCAGCGTCACCAATACTCGCGGGTCACGGTTCTTC
cdr3_aa: CSVTNTRGSRFF

j_call: TRBJ1-1
d_call: TRBD1
clone_size: once
v_call: TRBV3-1
cdr3_nt: TGTGCCAGCAGCCGCCCGACAGGGGGCAAAGCTTTCTTT
cdr3_aa: CASSRPTGGKAFF

j_call: TRBJ2-1
d_call: TRBD1
clone_size: -
v_call: TRBV5-6
cdr3_nt: TGTGCCAGCAGGTGGACAGGGAGCTCCTACAATGAGCAGTTCTTC
cdr3_aa: CASRWTGSSYNEQFF

j_call: TRBJ1-4
d_call: -
clone_size: -
v_call: TRBV15
cdr3_nt: TGTGCCACCAGCGCGAGGGGGTACGGTCGAGGCGAAAAACTGTTTTTT
cdr3_aa: CATSARGYGRGEKLFF

j_call: TRBJ2-7
d_call: TRBD1
clone_size: -
v_call: TRBV5-1
cdr3_nt: TGCGCCAGCAGCTTGGGACAGGGGTCGGTCCACGAGCAGTACTTC
cdr3_aa: CASSLGQGSVHEQYF

j_call: TRBJ2-5
d_call: TRBD2
clone_size: -
v_call: TRBV20-1
cdr3_nt: TGCAGTGCTAGAGATCCCTCTCGCGGGGGGCCCCAGGGGGAGACCCAGTACTTC
cdr3_aa: CSARDPSRGGPQGETQYF

j_call: TRBJ1-1
d_call: -
clone_size: -
v_call: TRBV7-3
cdr3_nt: TGTGCCAGCAGCTTAAGTTCTCTCACTGAAGCTTTCTTT
cdr3_aa: CASSLSSLTEAFF

j_call: TRBJ2-2
d_call: -
clone_size: once
v_call: TRBV19
cdr3_nt: TGTGCCAGTAGTAAAGGGTCTACGAACACCGGGGAGCTGTTTTTT
cdr3_aa: CASSKGSTNTGELFF

j_call: TRBJ1-2
d_call: -
clone_size: -
v_call: TRBV20-1
cdr3_nt: TGCAGTGCTAGCGCAATGAACAGGATTTCTAACTATGGCTACACCTTC
cdr3_aa: CSASAMNRISNYGYTF

j_call: TRBJ2-1
d_call: -
clone_size: -
v_call: TRBV3-1
cdr3_nt: TGTGCCAGCAGTCTCTACTACAATGAGCAGTTCTTC
cdr3_aa: CASSLYYNEQFF

j_call: TRBJ2-1
d_call: TRBD2
clone_size: -
v_call: TRBV7-3
cdr3_nt: TGTGCCAGCAGCTCATTAGCGGGGGCCGACTTGAATGAGCAGTTCTTC
cdr3_aa: CASSSLAGADLNEQFF

j_call: TRBJ2-7
d_call: -
clone_size: -
v_call: TRBV7-3
cdr3_nt: TGTGCCAGCAGCTCGGGTGGGCAATCCTACGAGCAGTACTTC
cdr3_aa: CASSSGGQSYEQYF

j_call: TRBJ1-1
d_call: -
clone_size: -
v_call: TRBV10-3
cdr3_nt: TGTGCCATCAGTGGGCTTTCTGAAGCTTTCTTT
cdr3_aa: CAISGLSEAFF

j_call: TRBJ1-1
d_call: -
clone_size: -
v_call: TRBV4-2
cdr3_nt: TGTGCCAGCAGCCGCAGGGGAGACCAAGCTTTCTTT
cdr3_aa: CASSRRGDQAFF

j_call: TRBJ1-5
d_call: -
clone_size: -
v_call: TRBV6-2/TRBV6-3
cdr3_nt: TGTGCCAGCTCCTTCGGTAGCCCGGCCCAGCATTTT
cdr3_aa: CASSFGSPAQHF

j_call: TRBJ1-2
d_call: -
clone_size: -
v_call: TRBV28
cdr3_nt: TGTGCCAGCAGTTTATTCTTGGCAGGGCGCCTCTATGGCTACACCTTC
cdr3_aa: CASSLFLAGRLYGYTF

j_call: TRBJ2-1
d_call: TRBD2
clone_size: -
v_call: TRBV5-5
cdr3_nt: TGTGCCAGCAGCTTTGACACTCGGACTAGCGGGGGAGGCGATGAGCAGTTCTTC
cdr3_aa: CASSFDTRTSGGGDEQFF

j_call: TRBJ2-2
d_call: -
clone_size: -
v_call: TRBV5-1
cdr3_nt: TGCGCCAGCAGCTTATACAGGACCGGGGAGCTGTTTTTT
cdr3_aa: CASSLYRTGELFF

j_call: TRBJ2-6
d_call: -
clone_size: -
v_call: TRBV29-1
cdr3_nt: TGCAGCGCGCGCCAGGCTGGGGCCAACGTCCTGACTTTC
cdr3_aa: CSARQAGANVLTF